The sequence of this T cell receptor beta chain was determined in a study of cytomegalovirus exposure and HLA in healthy donors. The V end lost 0 bases, the J end lost 2 bases, and 8 bases lay between the germline ends. Germline V CDR1 and CDR2: MGHRA, YSYEKL. The CDR3 consists of 15 residues. PCR primers comprised 60 Vbeta and 13 Jbeta primers. Here immunoSEQ multiplex PCR was the method, and the copy in TCRdb shows in-frame clones only, minus some. Of 150,000 to 200,000 clones in the sample, approximately 80% are singletons; the top ten hold 4% to 6%. Whole-study findings and limits: In an earlier analysis, in about 530 donors, most V segments appeared productive either ~90% or ~30% of the time. Several of the most significant clusters were apparently associated with common viral pathogens in a later analysis. A reported reduction in N-insertions relative to the approximately 640-donor mean was seen in an Asian-associated ancestry cluster in a later analysis.

With respect to this clone: Its antigen is not identified.

The TCR sequence derives from a man aged 18 to 30 in good health and CMV-seronegative. What was sequenced was PBMCs. The chain joins TRBV4-1 to TRBJ1-3; no definite D call. Here the CDR3 DNA reads TGCGCCAGCAGCCAAGAGAGGCACCCTGGAAACACCATATATTTT. Translation: CASSQERHPGNTIYF.